A selection of T cell receptor beta chains follows, all from one sample in a study of molecular identifiers for immune sequencing clone quantification. TCRdb reprocessed the PCR reads via MiXCR and lists one record per CDR3 protein. The table has roughly 100,000 distinct CDR3 sequences, about a third seen once; the top ten hold roughly 9.3%. The sample comprised naive CD8+ T cells from blood, with Jurkat cell RNA spiked in. These receptors all stem from a human donor in good health. Some libraries in this study had Jurkat cell RNA spiked in. The CDR3 runs from the conserved cysteine through the conserved F or W. The D gene is left open where the match is weak. Not every row has a clone size; where given, it reads once, few, many or a size class.

V gene	J gene	clone size	D gene	CDR3 protein	CDR3 DNA
TRBV9	TRBJ1-3	-	-	CASSAGPTRNTIYF	TGTGCCAGCAGCGCGGGACCGACCCGGAACACCATATATTTT
TRBV5-1	TRBJ2-7	few	TRBD2	CASSFGLAGSYEQYF	TGCGCCAGCAGCTTTGGGCTAGCGGGCAGCTACGAGCAGTACTTC
TRBV21-1	TRBJ2-7	few	-	CASSRGSGRSFYEQYF	TGTGCCAGCAGCCGGGGTAGCGGGAGATCTTTTTACGAGCAGTACTTC
TRBV12-3/TRBV12-4	TRBJ2-3	-	-	CASSSVSFGVGSTDTQYF	TGTGCCAGCAGCTCGGTTTCCTTTGGAGTCGGTAGCACAGATACGCAGTATTTT
TRBV29-1	TRBJ2-7	few	-	CSAWDGGGEQYF	TGCAGCGCCTGGGACGGGGGCGGCGAGCAGTACTTC
TRBV21-1	TRBJ2-4	few	-	CASSKAPRTGASGGKNIQYF	TGTGCCAGCAGCAAAGCTCCCCGGACAGGGGCGTCAGGGGGCAAAAACATTCAGTACTTC
TRBV11-2	TRBJ2-1	few	-	CASSLYYGAIRNEQFF	TGTGCCAGCAGCTTATATTACGGGGCGATCCGGAATGAGCAGTTCTTC
TRBV28	TRBJ2-1	-	TRBD2	CASSSPSGRRNEQFF	TGTGCCAGCAGTTCCCCTAGCGGGAGGCGCAATGAGCAGTTCTTC
TRBV4-3	TRBJ2-4	-	TRBD2	CASSLARTSGYTLAKNIQYF	TGCGCCAGCAGCCTAGCCCGGACTAGCGGTTACACCCTAGCCAAAAACATTCAGTACTTC
TRBV7-2	TRBJ2-3	-	-	CAGSLGGGATDTQYF	TGTGCCGGCAGCTTAGGGGGGGGGGCCACAGATACGCAGTATTTT
TRBV12-3/TRBV12-4	TRBJ1-2	few	-	CAIFPENNNYGYTF	TGTGCCATCTTCCCAGAGAATAATAACTATGGCTACACCTTC
TRBV5-4	TRBJ1-1	many	-	CASSLGGLDTEAFF	TGTGCCAGCAGCTTGGGGGGGCTCGATACTGAAGCTTTCTTT
TRBV25-1	TRBJ2-7	few	-	CASSFTGEQYF	TGTGCCAGCAGTTTCACAGGCGAGCAGTACTTC
TRBV28	TRBJ2-5	few	-	CASSLVRDQETQYF	TGTGCCAGCAGTTTAGTTCGGGACCAAGAGACCCAGTACTTC
TRBV6-1	TRBJ1-1	few	-	CASTRRTEAFF	TGTGCCAGCACAAGAAGGACTGAAGCTTTCTTT
TRBV2	TRBJ2-3	many	TRBD2	CASSERGGADTQYF	TGTGCCAGCAGTGAAAGGGGAGGGGCCGATACGCAGTATTTT
TRBV24-1	TRBJ2-6	-	-	CATSDFGQRSGANVLTF	TGTGCCACCAGTGATTTTGGTCAGCGCTCTGGGGCCAACGTCCTGACTTTC
TRBV7-9	TRBJ1-5	-	-	CASSLGWGDNQPQHF	TGTGCCAGCAGCTTAGGTTGGGGTGACAATCAGCCCCAGCATTTT
TRBV28	TRBJ1-2	-	-	CASSPRDIGHGYTF	TGTGCCAGCAGTCCTAGGGATATAGGCCATGGCTACACCTTC
TRBV27	TRBJ2-4	-	TRBD1	CASSIGTAVKNIQYF	TGTGCCAGCAGTATAGGGACAGCCGTCAAAAACATTCAGTACTTC
TRBV12-3/TRBV12-4	TRBJ2-3	-	TRBD2	CASRAGVAGVTDTQYF	TGTGCCAGCAGAGCGGGGGTAGCGGGAGTTACAGATACGCAGTATTTT
TRBV12-3/TRBV12-4	TRBJ2-5	few	-	CASLALGGMETQYF	TGTGCCAGCCTCGCGCTTGGGGGGATGGAGACCCAGTACTTC
TRBV7-9	TRBJ2-3	many	-	CASRAPWDTQYF	TGTGCCAGCCGGGCGCCCTGGGATACGCAGTATTTT
TRBV11-1	TRBJ1-1	-	-	CASSSNPTANTEAFF	TGTGCCAGCAGCTCCAATCCGACAGCGAACACTGAAGCTTTCTTT
TRBV4-3	TRBJ1-3	-	TRBD1	CASSQTQGAGITIYF	TGCGCCAGCAGCCAAACCCAGGGGGCTGGAATCACCATATATTTT
TRBV18	TRBJ2-7	few	-	CASSPGVGAYEQYF	TGTGCCAGCTCACCCGGCGTGGGGGCCTACGAGCAGTACTTC
TRBV7-6	TRBJ2-3	-	-	CASSFGRDTATQYF	TGTGCCAGCAGCTTCGGCAGGGACACAGCTACGCAGTATTTT
TRBV27	TRBJ2-7	many	TRBD1	CASSLGTAYEQYF	TGTGCCAGCAGTTTAGGGACAGCCTACGAGCAGTACTTC
TRBV7-6	TRBJ2-6	many	-	CASSYPIKQGSSGANVLTF	TGTGCCAGCAGCTACCCAATAAAACAGGGATCCTCTGGGGCCAACGTCCTGACTTTC
TRBV4-3	TRBJ2-4	-	TRBD1	CASSHSDIRGNIQYF	TGCGCCAGCAGCCACTCCGACATCAGGGGGAACATTCAGTACTTC
TRBV28	TRBJ2-7	-	TRBD1	CASRVFLSDRYEQYF	TGTGCCAGCAGGGTTTTCCTGTCGGACAGGTACGAGCAGTACTTC
TRBV14	TRBJ1-2	-	-	CASSRTGNYGYTF	TGTGCCAGCAGCCGAACAGGGAACTATGGCTACACCTTC
TRBV2	TRBJ1-5	-	-	CASSEFLSGGNQPQHF	TGTGCCAGCAGTGAATTCTTAAGCGGAGGCAATCAGCCCCAGCATTTT
TRBV7-6	TRBJ1-4	few	-	CASSLAPGTTSEKLFF	TGTGCCAGCAGCTTAGCGCCAGGCACAACTAGTGAAAAACTGTTTTTT
TRBV12-3/TRBV12-4	TRBJ2-7	many	-	CASSPGGSSYEQYF	TGTGCCAGCAGTCCGGGTGGGAGCTCCTACGAGCAGTACTTC
TRBV7-8	TRBJ2-1	-	-	CASSSLPGDEQFF	TGTGCCAGCAGCTCCCTTCCCGGCGATGAGCAGTTCTTC
TRBV29-1	TRBJ1-1	many	-	CSVPGETNTEAFF	TGCAGCGTTCCAGGGGAGACGAACACTGAAGCTTTCTTT
TRBV6-5	TRBJ1-5	-	-	CASSYGAGSGPQHF	TGTGCCAGCAGTTACGGGGCAGGGAGTGGGCCCCAGCATTTT
TRBV2	TRBJ2-6	-	-	CASRAGANVLTF	TGTGCCAGCCGGGCTGGGGCCAACGTCCTGACTTTC
TRBV12-3/TRBV12-4	TRBJ2-2	-	-	CASSFMRANTGELFF	TGTGCCAGCAGTTTTATGAGGGCGAACACCGGGGAGCTGTTTTTT
TRBV28	TRBJ1-1	-	TRBD1	CASSLIRQGGNTEAFF	TGTGCCAGCAGTCTCATTAGACAGGGTGGGAACACTGAAGCTTTCTTT
TRBV6-6	TRBJ2-4	few	-	CASSLGPLGGQQLAKNIQYF	TGTGCCAGCAGCTTAGGCCCTCTCGGAGGGCAGCAGCTAGCCAAAAACATTCAGTACTTC
TRBV4-2	TRBJ1-3	few	-	CASSQEFPGNTIYF	TGTGCCAGCAGCCAAGAATTTCCTGGAAACACCATATATTTT
TRBV10-3	TRBJ2-7	-	-	CAISDSSSEQYF	TGTGCCATCAGTGATTCTAGCAGCGAGCAGTACTTC
TRBV6-5	TRBJ2-3	-	TRBD2	CASSSGGSPDMQYF	TGTGCCAGCAGCTCGGGGGGGAGCCCAGATATGCAGTATTTT